These 29 T cell receptor beta chains were sequenced from one sample in a study of CD8 T cells in ankylosing spondylitis (dated by TCRdb to 2016 to 2017). Results and caveats for the whole study, not just this receptor: A TCR beta motif made up of eight highly homologous amino acid variants appeared to be characteristic of blood from ankylosing spondylitis patients.

No antigen is known for these receptors. Library construction relied on 5' RACE. This sample was sequenced with an Illumina HiSeq 2500. Using fastp trimming at Q25 and MiXCR clonotype assembly, TCRdb reanalyzed the public sequencing data and kept in-frame beta chains. Entries that share a CDR3 protein sequence are merged under the most common genes and DNA. Within this sample are around 490,000 distinct CDR3 sequences, with 5.3% of them counted one time only. Around 3.5% of the sample comes from the top ten. Sequenced material: blood, either unsorted or a sorted T cell fraction (not recorded which). These receptors all stem from a male donor with ankylosing spondylitis.

This clonotype was seen a few times. The chain uses TRBV6-2 or TRBV6-3 and TRBJ2-2; 7 bases align to TRBD1. The CDR3 totals 15 residues. With 6 bases clipped from V and 3 bases from J, the junction kept 7 bases outside the gene matches. Germline values: CDR1 MNHEY, CDR2 SVGEGT. The CDR3, as DNA: TGTGCCAGCAGCCGGCCGACAGGGTACACCGGGGAGCTGTTTTTT. Residues: CASSRPTGYTGELFF.

This clonotype came up many times. The J gene is TRBJ2-7, the V gene TRBV24-1, with D perhaps TRBD1 (5 bases). Germline V lookup: CDR1 KGHDR, CDR2 SFDVKD. The CDR3 has 14 residues. V was shortened by 7 bases and J by 2 bases, with 14 bases between the two germline ends. CDR3 region: CATSGLDSPYEQYF. The DNA of the CDR3 is TGTGCCACCAGCGGATTAGACAGTCCCTACGAGCAGTACTTC.

The sample holds many counts of this clonotype. This CDR3 reads CASSSRQGGLNEQFF. Written as DNA, the CDR3 is TGTGCCAGCAGTTCCCGGCAGGGGGGTCTTAATGAGCAGTTCTTC. V is TRBV12-3 or TRBV12-4 and J is TRBJ2-1; TRBD1 might be the D (7 bases). V lost 4 bases, J lost 7 bases, and 17 bases lay in between. The CDR3 contains 15 residues.

The table lists this clonotype with many counts. This chain joins TRBV7-9 and TRBJ2-7; 9 positions agree with TRBD1. This CDR3 has 15 amino acids. With 2 bases clipped from V and 3 bases from J, the junction kept 5 bases outside the gene matches. Germline values: CDR1 SEHNR, CDR2 FQNEAQ (reference sequence). The CDR3 nucleotides are TGTGCCAGCAGCTTAAGGAGACAGGGGGACTACGAGCAGTACTTC. Its translation: CASSLRRQGDYEQYF. Supplemented by reference TRBV7-9 and TRBJ2-7, the full variable domain reads DTGVSQNPRHKITKRGQNVTFRCDPISEHNRLYWYRQTLGQGPEFLTYFQNEAQLEKSRLLSDRFSAERPKGSFSTLEIQRTEQGDSAMYLCASSLRRQGDYEQYFGPGTRLTVT.

Many counts were recorded for this clonotype. The rearrangement uses TRBV7-9 and TRBJ1-4, with a weak D call TRBD1 (5 bases). Trimming stripped 2 bases from V and 8 bases from J, with 9 bases between. Germline V gives CDR1 SEHNR, CDR2 FQNEAQ (reference sequence). This CDR3 comprises 13 residues. The CDR3 DNA reads as TGTGCCAGCAGCTTAACTGGGACGGAAAAACTGTTTTTT. Residues: CASSLTGTEKLFF.

This clonotype was seen at least ten times. CDR3 in amino acids: CASSAGLADSYEQYF. The CDR3 DNA reads TGCGCCAGCAGCGCTGGACTAGCGGACTCCTACGAGCAGTACTTC. This sequence joins TRBV4-3 and TRBJ2-7, with 10 bases identical to TRBD2. The CDR3 has 15 residues. Per germline, CDR1 LGHNA and CDR2 YSLEER. The J segment lost 0 bases and the V segment lost 5 bases, leaving 4 bases of the junction unmatched.

Many counts were recorded for this clonotype. This sequence joins TRBV4-2 and TRBJ1-1; 8 bases agree with TRBD1. The CDR3 is 13 amino acids. V gave up 4 bases and J gave up 5 bases; unmatched junction bases: 3. CDR1 is LGHNA, CDR2 YNFKEQ, per germline. CDR3: CASSPTGATEAFF. The CDR3 DNA reads as TGTGCCAGCAGCCCGACAGGGGCGACTGAAGCTTTCTTT.

At least ten counts were recorded for this clonotype. The gene calls are TRBV4-3 and TRBJ2-1, with a tentative D call TRBD1 (6 bases). CDR1 is LGHNA, CDR2 YSLEER, per germline. Trimming removed 3 bases at V and 6 bases at J, with 18 bases between. The CDR3 consists of 16 residues. The DNA of the CDR3 is TGCGCCAGCAGCCAGCAGGGGCGAGACGGGGTCAATGAGCAGTTCTTC. Translated, it gives CASSQQGRDGVNEQFF.

This clonotype was detected many times. The rearrangement uses TRBV28 and TRBJ2-5, with D perhaps TRBD2 (6 bases). Between the trimmed V and J ends, which lost 4 bases and 3 bases, there was a span of 15 bases. CDR1 is MDHEN and CDR2 is SYDVKM in the germline V gene. This CDR3 region has 15 residues. CDR3 DNA: TGTGCCAGCAGTTCTCAGCAGGACTATAAAGAGACCCAGTACTTC. This codes for CASSSQQDYKETQYF.

V and J are TRBV27 and TRBJ1-1; tentatively, D is TRBD1 (6 bases). V lost 10 bases and J 11 bases, leaving 17 bases between the germline ends. The CDR3 totals 11 residues. Germline CDR1 reads MNHEY; CDR2 reads SMNVEV (reference sequence). CDR3 nucleotide sequence: TGTGCCACCACCGCCGGGGGGGGCGCTTTCTTT. It yields the protein CATTAGGGAFF.

In the case of this clonotype: As the CDR3 is not closed by the conserved phenylalanine or tryptophan, this likely results from a read error. V usage is TRBV5-1 and J usage is TRBJ1-1; D remains ambiguous. CDR3 length: 13 residues. CDR1 is SGHRS and CDR2 is YFSETQ in the germline V gene. The V end lost 0 bases, the J end lost 2 bases, and 5 bases lay between the germline ends. The CDR3 DNA reads TGCGCCAGCAGCTTGGACTTAAACACTGAAGCTTTCCTT. This codes for CASSLDLNTEAFL.

This clonotype has at least ten counts. V is TRBV29-1 and J is TRBJ2-7; D not certain. The CDR3 extends over 11 amino acids. CDR1 and CDR2 (germline): SQVTM, ANQGSEA. Trimming cost V 5 bases and J 2 bases, with 7 bases left between them. The CDR3 reads CSVIATYEQYF. As DNA, the CDR3 is TGCAGCGTTATTGCCACCTACGAGCAGTACTTC.

CDR3 DNA sequence: TGCGCCAGCAGCCCGGGACAGGGGGCAATGAACACTGAAGCTTTCTTT. This encodes CASSPGQGAMNTEAFF. The rearrangement links TRBV5-1 to TRBJ1-1; 12 nucleotides agree with TRBD1. V shed 4 bases and J 0 bases; nucleotides not matched to a gene: 4. Germline V gene sequence: CDR1 SGHRS, CDR2 YFSETQ. This CDR3 is 16 amino acids long.

This clonotype was detected many times. The rearrangement links TRBV14 to TRBJ1-1; D gene ambiguous. The CDR3 covers 13 residues. The germline V gene has CDR1 SGHDN and CDR2 FVKESK. The V end lost 2 bases, the J end lost 2 bases, and 6 bases lay between the germline ends. The CDR3 DNA is TGTGCCAGCAGCCAATATGGTAACACTGAAGCTTTCTTT. Its protein product is CASSQYGNTEAFF.

The sample holds many counts of this clonotype. The rearrangement joins TRBV12-3 or TRBV12-4 to TRBJ2-1; D not certain. This CDR3 region has 12 residues. Trimming pared 6 bases from V and 7 bases from J, leaving 10 bases between. The CDR3 loop is CASSPGENEQFF. The CDR3 nucleotides read TGTGCCAGCAGCCCCGGTGAAAATGAGCAGTTCTTC.

This clonotype was recorded many times. The rearrangement links TRBV28 to TRBJ1-2; a weak D match, TRBD1 (5 bases). This CDR3 has 14 amino acids. Per the germline V gene, CDR1 is MDHEN and CDR2 is SYDVKM. Trimming shortened V by 7 bases and J by 4 bases, and 16 bases separated the two germline ends. The DNA for the CDR3 is TGTGCCAGCAAGGGAGGGGCGCGAAGCTATGGCTACACCTTC. It is translated as CASKGGARSYGYTF.

There are many counts of this clonotype. The chain carries TRBV29-1 and TRBJ2-3; D is uncertain. The V and J ends lost 4 bases and 6 bases respectively, with 17 bases between them. In germline, CDR1 is SQVTM, CDR2 ANQGSEA. The CDR3 runs to 14 residues. The CDR3 DNA reads TGCAGCGTTGCTCTTGGCAGTTTTGGGGATACGCAGTATTTT. Its protein product is CSVALGSFGDTQYF.

This clonotype was counted at least ten times. The chain has TRBV28 and TRBJ2-7; possibly TRBD1 for D (5 bases). V was shortened by 3 bases and J by 0 bases, with 12 bases between the two germline ends. Per germline, CDR1 MDHEN and CDR2 SYDVKM. This CDR3 has 15 amino acids. CDR3 protein: CASSFWGPASYEQYF. The DNA of the CDR3 is TGTGCCAGCAGTTTTTGGGGCCCTGCCTCCTACGAGCAGTACTTC.

This clonotype was detected many times. The chain joins TRBV7-9 to TRBJ1-4, with D uncertain. Trimming shortened V by 2 bases and J by 6 bases, and 1 base separated the two germline ends. The germline CDR1 and CDR2 sequences are SEHNR and FQNEAQ (reference sequence). This CDR3 comprises 11 residues. For the CDR3, the DNA is TGTGCCAGCAGCTTATATGAAAAACTGTTTTTT. This codes for CASSLYEKLFF.

This clonotype was detected many times. The chain carries TRBV5-1 and TRBJ2-2, with 7 positions matching TRBD1. The junction had 8 bases not matched to a gene; V was cut back by 6 bases and J by 3 bases. The CDR3 totals 15 residues. Germline values: CDR1 SGHRS, CDR2 YFSETQ. The CDR3 spells CASTRKGADTGELFF. CDR3 nucleotides: TGCGCCAGCACTCGGAAGGGGGCGGACACCGGGGAGCTGTTTTTT.

This clonotype came up many times. CDR3 coding DNA: TGCAGTGCTCGAAGCGGGTTGTCCAATCAGCCCCAGCATTTT. It translates to CSARSGLSNQPQHF. The chain employs TRBV20-1 and TRBJ1-5; the D is unclear. The V end was cut by 5 bases, the J end by 3 bases, with 14 bases between. There are 14 residues in the CDR3. Per germline, CDR1 DFQATT and CDR2 SNEGSKA (reference sequence).

There are many counts of this clonotype. The CDR3 sequence is CASSQDPAPRYNEQFF. CDR3 DNA sequence: TGCGCCAGCAGCCAAGATCCAGCCCCCCGTTACAATGAGCAGTTCTTC. The chain recombines TRBV4-3 with TRBJ2-1; unclear D gene. The CDR3 has 16 residues. Germline CDR1 LGHNA, CDR2 YSLEER. The ends were cut back, 0 bases at V and 4 bases at J, with 13 bases in the middle.

This clonotype was counted between two and nine times. This chain uses TRBV7-2 with TRBJ2-3; 13 bases are shared with TRBD2. Germline trimming cut 4 bases from V and 6 bases from J; bases unmatched to any gene: 4. The CDR3 is 15 residues long. Germline V gene lookup returns CDR1 SGHTA and CDR2 FQGNSA. CDR3: CASSSILAGGDTQYF. Here the CDR3 DNA reads TGTGCCAGCAGCTCAATACTAGCGGGAGGGGATACGCAGTATTTT.

This clonotype was counted at least ten times. The chain carries TRBV13 and TRBJ2-7; D tentatively fits TRBD1 or TRBD2 (5 bases each). The germline V gene encodes CDR1 PRHDT and CDR2 FYEKMQ (reference sequence). This CDR3 is 14 amino acids long. The V gene lost 5 bases and the J gene lost 0 bases, with 11 bases spanning the gap. CDR3 protein: CASSPGTFSYEQYF. CDR3 bases: TGTGCCAGCAGCCCTGGGACCTTCTCCTACGAGCAGTACTTC.

This clonotype was seen many times. This sequence joins TRBV29-1 and TRBJ2-3, with 12 bases that match TRBD1. Germline V gene sequence: CDR1 SQVTM, CDR2 ANQGSEA. J gave up 6 bases and V 1 base, and 2 bases lay outside the gene matches. This CDR3 region has 14 residues. The CDR3 region is CSVEGGQGADTQYF. As DNA, the CDR3 is TGCAGCGTTGAAGGGGGACAGGGGGCTGATACGCAGTATTTT.

This clonotype has a count of ten or more. The gene calls are TRBV4-3 and TRBJ2-4, with D possibly matching TRBD1 (6 bases). CDR3 size: 15 residues. Germline V CDR1 and CDR2: LGHNA, YSLEER. The V and J ends lost 1 base and 9 bases respectively, with 16 bases between them. The CDR3 here is CASSQAWYRAGIQYF. The DNA for the CDR3 is TGCGCCAGCAGCCAAGCTTGGTACAGGGCAGGCATTCAGTACTTC.

The rearrangement uses TRBV4-1 and TRBJ1-2, with D unresolved. Germline CDR1 and CDR2: MGHRA and YSYEKL. The ends were cut back, 6 bases at V and 3 bases at J, with 17 bases in the middle. The CDR3 is 15 amino acids. CDR3 residues: CASRHLHLVDYGYTF. DNA for the CDR3: TGCGCCAGCAGACACCTGCACCTTGTGGACTATGGCTACACCTTC.

The sample holds many counts of this clonotype. DNA of the CDR3: TGCAGTGCTAGCTCGGGGCTTCCATCTACTAACTATGGCTACACCTTC. This sequence encodes CSASSGLPSTNYGYTF. The rearrangement links TRBV20-1 to TRBJ1-2, with a tentative D call TRBD1 (5 bases). The germline V gene encodes CDR1 DFQATT and CDR2 SNEGSKA (reference sequence). The CDR3 spans 16 residues. V was trimmed by 3 bases and J by 0 bases, leaving 17 bases between them.

The sample holds many counts of this clonotype. The rearrangement joins TRBV20-1 to TRBJ2-7, with D perhaps matching TRBD1 (6 bases). The CDR3 contains 13 residues. Trimming pared 5 bases from V and 0 bases from J, leaving 11 bases between. The germline V gene has CDR1 DFQATT and CDR2 SNEGSKA (reference sequence). CDR3 sequence: CSARQGNSYEQYF. The DNA for the CDR3 is TGCAGTGCTCGCCAGGGGAACTCCTACGAGCAGTACTTC.